These T cell receptor beta chains were read from a single sample in a study of cytomegalovirus exposure and HLA in healthy donors. Data came from immunoSEQ multiplex PCR; TCRdb stores just in-frame clones and leaves some out. The data contain some 150,000 clones, approximately 84% of them singletons. Sequencing input: PBMCs. The receptors shown here come from a woman aged 18-29 years in good health and CMV-seronegative. Both conserved end residues are part of each CDR3. A D gene is named only where the DNA matches it firmly. The listing skips clone size in some rows; elsewhere it reads once, few, many or a size class.

D gene	clone size	V gene	J gene	CDR3 protein	CDR3 DNA
NA	NA	TRBV6-5	TRBJ2-7	CASSYGRGTGQYF	TGTGCCAGCAGTTACGGAAGGGGGACCGGGCAGTACTTC
TRBD1	NA	TRBV28	TRBJ1-5	CASRRQGNQPQHF	TGTGCCAGCCGCAGACAGGGAAATCAGCCCCAGCATTTT
NA	once	TRBV5-6	TRBJ1-5	CASSLGENQPQHF	TGTGCCAGCAGCTTGGGGGAGAACCAGCCCCAGCATTTT
TRBD2	NA	TRBV9	TRBJ2-7	CASSPTSGGFYEQYF	TGTGCCAGCAGCCCGACTAGCGGGGGGTTTTACGAGCAGTACTTC
NA	NA	TRBV19	TRBJ2-1	CASSITWDLGRYEQFF	TGTGCCAGTAGTATCACTTGGGACTTGGGGCGGTATGAGCAGTTCTTC
TRBD1	NA	TRBV18	TRBJ2-3	CASSLGTGGTDTQYF	TGTGCCAGCTCACTCGGGACAGGGGGCACGGATACGCAGTATTTT
NA	NA	TRBV29-1	TRBJ2-3	CSVQTGKGTQYF	TGCAGCGTTCAAACCGGGAAAGGTACGCAGTATTTT
TRBD1	NA	TRBV6-5	TRBJ1-5	CASSLTGGRNQPQHF	TGTGCCAGCAGTTTGACAGGGGGCCGCAATCAGCCCCAGCATTTT
TRBD2	NA	TRBV7-3	TRBJ2-5	CASSWGGLKTQYF	TGTGCCAGCAGCTGGGGGGGTCTGAAGACCCAGTACTTC
NA	NA	TRBV4-2	TRBJ1-3	CASSQDPTHRGSGGNTIYF	TGTGCCAGCAGCCAAGATCCCACCCACCGAGGATCCGGAGGAAACACCATATATTTT
NA	NA	TRBV6-1	TRBJ1-2	CASIPSWVEPWGYTF	TGTGCCAGCATTCCCAGTTGGGTGGAGCCTTGGGGCTACACCTTC
TRBD1	NA	TRBV7-2	TRBJ1-2	CASSLRQGADGYTF	TGTGCCAGCAGCCTGCGACAGGGGGCCGATGGCTACACCTTC
NA	NA	TRBV5-8	TRBJ2-3	CASSPWRATQYF	TGTGCCAGCAGCCCTTGGCGGGCTACGCAGTATTTT
TRBD1	NA	TRBV29-1	TRBJ1-2	CSVGHGGTEAF	TGCAGCGTTGGGCATGGGGGGACAGAGGCCTTC
NA	NA	TRBV2	TRBJ2-1	CASSVHQGSEQFF	TGTGCCAGCAGTGTTCATCAGGGGAGTGAGCAGTTCTTC
NA	NA	TRBV11-3	TRBJ2-5	CASSLRKGAPPETQYF	TGTGCCAGCAGCTTAAGGAAAGGGGCGCCCCCAGAGACCCAGTACTTC
NA	NA	TRBV30	TRBJ2-3	CAGGSTDTQYF	TGTGCTGGGGGGAGCACAGATACGCAGTATTTT
TRBD2	NA	TRBV19	TRBJ2-7	CASRNVGTSAASGAEQYF	TGTGCCAGTAGAAACGTCGGGACTAGCGCGGCCTCGGGGGCCGAGCAGTACTTC
NA	once	TRBV28	TRBJ2-7	CASSFGEGLGFWEQYF	TGTGCCAGCAGTTTCGGAGAGGGACTGGGATTTTGGGAGCAGTACTTC
NA	NA	TRBV28	TRBJ1-5	CASSLVVRLSNQPQHF	TGTGCCAGCAGTTTAGTGGTCAGGCTTAGCAATCAGCCCCAGCATTTT
NA	NA	TRBV7-9	TRBJ2-5	CASSFATAQETQYF	TGTGCCAGCAGCTTTGCGACAGCCCAAGAGACCCAGTACTTC
TRBD1	few	TRBV4-3	TRBJ1-4	CASSQETGQGREKLFF	TGCGCCAGCAGCCAAGAAACTGGACAGGGGCGTGAAAAACTGTTTTTT
NA	NA	TRBV7-2	TRBJ1-5	CASSLSGSPNQPQHF	TGTGCCAGCAGCTTATCTGGGAGCCCCAATCAGCCCCAGCATTTT
TRBD2	NA	TRBV11-2	TRBJ2-7	CARAWGGGYEQYF	TGTGCCCGCGCTTGGGGGGGAGGATACGAGCAGTACTTC
TRBD1	NA	TRBV6-6	TRBJ2-3	CASSGYRGVSTDTQYF	TGTGCCAGCAGTGGTTACAGGGGGGTCAGCACAGATACGCAGTATTTT
NA	NA	TRBV7-2	TRBJ1-3	CASSQTRNTIYF	TGTGCCAGCAGCCAGACTAGAAACACCATATATTTT
TRBD2	NA	TRBV7-2	TRBJ2-1	CASSSKNNAGLAVYNEQFF	TGTGCCAGCAGCTCTAAAAACAACGCGGGACTAGCGGTTTACAATGAGCAGTTCTTC
NA	NA	TRBV6-1	TRBJ2-3	CASSELTSSTDTQYF	TGTGCCAGCAGTGAGTTAACTTCTAGCACAGATACGCAGTATTTT
NA	NA	TRBV4-3	TRBJ1-2	CASSQDQGSYGYTF	TGCGCCAGCAGCCAAGATCAGGGGTCGTATGGCTACACCTTC
NA	NA	TRBV4-1	TRBJ2-1	CASSPLRTRSYNEQFF	TGCGCCAGCAGCCCCCTTCGGACTCGCTCCTACAATGAGCAGTTCTTC
NA	NA	TRBV7-2	TRBJ1-5	CASSVDTLGRPQHF	TGTGCCAGCAGCGTAGATACATTAGGGAGGCCCCAGCATTTT
TRBD1	NA	TRBV6-6	TRBJ1-5	CASSPMTGLGQPQHF	TGTGCCAGCAGTCCAATGACAGGGCTGGGTCAGCCCCAGCATTTT
TRBD1	NA	TRBV28	TRBJ1-5	CATQTGGSGQPQHF	TGTGCCACCCAGACAGGGGGCTCGGGACAGCCCCAGCATTTT
NA	NA	TRBV19	TRBJ2-6	CASSKEWGVSVLTF	TGTGCCAGTAGTAAGGAGTGGGGGGTCAGCGTCCTGACTTTC
TRBD1	NA	TRBV19	TRBJ2-2	CASNPTGLATGELFF	TGTGCCAGTAACCCGACAGGGTTGGCCACCGGGGAGCTGTTTTTT
NA	NA	TRBV10-3	TRBJ1-2	CAISWTEQNGYTF	TGTGCCATCAGCTGGACAGAACAGAATGGCTACACCTTC
NA	once	TRBV4-3	TRBJ2-7	CASSPQAGSLYEQYF	TGCGCCAGCAGCCCCCAGGCGGGGAGTCTCTACGAGCAGTACTTC
TRBD1	few	TRBV28	TRBJ1-2	CASSLTNQVGQGVYGYTF	TGTGCCAGCAGTTTAACTAACCAGGTGGGACAGGGCGTATATGGCTACACCTTC
NA	NA	TRBV4-1	TRBJ2-6	CASSQGGAYSGANVLTF	TGCGCCAGCAGCCAAGGGGGCGCTTACTCTGGGGCCAACGTCCTGACTTTC
TRBD2	NA	TRBV7-6	TRBJ2-1	CASSASGRAYNEQFF	TGTGCCAGCAGCGCTAGCGGGAGGGCCTACAATGAGCAGTTCTTC
TRBD1	NA	TRBV28	TRBJ2-7	CASSSRDRGHYEQYF	TGTGCCAGCAGTTCCCGGGACAGGGGTCACTACGAGCAGTACTTC
TRBD1	NA	TRBV5-1	TRBJ2-1	CASSSGQSYNEQFF	TGCGCCAGCAGCTCGGGACAGAGCTACAATGAGCAGTTCTTC
NA	NA	TRBV29-1	TRBJ1-2	CSVPGGRLYGYTF	TGCAGCGTTCCGGGGGGGCGACTCTATGGCTACACCTTC
TRBD1	NA	TRBV4-2	TRBJ1-2	CASSQYRQGDYGYTF	TGTGCCAGCAGCCAATACAGACAGGGAGACTATGGCTACACCTTC
NA	NA	TRBV5-5	TRBJ2-7	CASSLAGYYEQYF	TGTGCCAGCAGCTTGGCAGGGTATTACGAGCAGTACTTC